The TCR beta chain under discussion was sequenced for a study of blood T cell repertoires in COVID-19. About the study: The United States, Italy and Spain supplied acute and convalescent COVID-19 samples. From T cells, B-cell-depleted T cells, or PBMCs came the material, which was cDNA or gDNA.

This CDR3 comprises 14 residues. V was shortened by 3 bases and J by 2 bases, with 7 bases between the two germline ends. Germline V lookup: CDR1 KGHSH, CDR2 LQKENI. Per the study methods: Reference gene primer amplification gave estimated nucleated cell counts. Sequenced by immunoSEQ multiplex PCR; TCRdb stores in-frame clones only, minus some. For V, J and clone size, that table is used; D and trimming come from the DNA. This table has over 400,000 clones, about nine tenths appearing once. Individuals aged roughly 18 to 95 years were recruited from 24 US areas. This clone was seen a single time. Within the sample, other DNA sequences also encode this same CDR3.

The clonotype originates from a woman in her sixties who had recovered from COVID-19. Specimen: PBMCs or T cells enriched from blood (not recorded which). This chain uses TRBV18 with TRBJ1-4, with D possibly being TRBD1 (6 bases). As DNA, the CDR3 is TGTGCCAGCTCACCCGGACAGACTAATGAAAAACTGTTTTTT. Amino acid sequence: CASSPGQTNEKLFF.